The rows below give T cell receptor beta chains drawn from one sample of a study of CD8+ T cells in alopecia areata. Repertoires were generated with immunoSEQ multiplex PCR, while TCRdb's copy carries only in-frame clones and drops some. The table has about 130,000 clones, 49% seen once. Sample: CD8+ T cells sorted from blood, taken at week 0. These receptors were obtained from a human donor with alopecia areata. Both conserved end residues are trimmed from each CDR3. The order of the fields is clone size, D gene, J gene, V gene, CDR3 protein. The D gene is left open where the match is weak. The size field is filled for only some rows; it gives once, few, many or a size class.

>medium-sized|TRBD1|TRBJ2-7|TRBV6-1
ASTPRQGRYEQY
>-|TRBD1|TRBJ1-1|TRBV7-3
ASSFTGDTEAF
>-|TRBD1|TRBJ2-5|TRBV9
ASSVALTGGETQY
>-|-|TRBJ1-2|TRBV25-1
ASSLGTSFNGYT
>-|-|TRBJ2-7|TRBV6-1
ASSESGTSSGDEQY
>-|TRBD1|TRBJ2-1|TRBV2
ASGGQGLLGEQF
>-|-|TRBJ2-5|TRBV13
ASSLGMAETQY
>once|-|TRBJ1-1|TRBV4-1
ASSQDPTEAF
>-|-|TRBJ2-7|TRBV30
AWSVQDDYEQY
>-|-|TRBJ2-7|TRBV27
ASSPGAGSAREQY
>-|-|TRBJ1-1|TRBV9
ASSVVGVGGMNTEAF
>-|-|TRBJ1-1|TRBV13
ASSPYGVTNTEAF
>-|-|TRBJ1-2|TRBV11-2
ASSPGSPYGYT
>-|TRBD1|TRBJ1-2|TRBV29-1
SVELDRGYGYT
>few|-|TRBJ1-2|TRBV10-3
AIPAGDTGGYT
>once|TRBD1|TRBJ2-7|TRBV9
ASSTGQEQGLEQY
>-|-|TRBJ2-1|TRBV7-8
ASSLLPPGKEQF
>few|TRBD2|TRBJ2-1|TRBV29-1
SVEFFSGGDNPDNEQF
>-|-|TRBJ2-7|TRBV7-9
ASSLGRYEQY
>few|TRBD2|TRBJ2-7|TRBV2
ASSWTSGAEQY
>-|TRBD1|TRBJ1-5|TRBV6-5
ANTGDSNQPQH
>-|-|TRBJ1-1|TRBV6-5
ASTPVPNTEAF
>-|TRBD2|TRBJ2-3|TRBV30
AWTLLALTDTQY
>-|TRBD1|TRBJ1-2|TRBV9
ASSGHRGGSNYGYT
>-|-|TRBJ1-6|TRBV5-6
ASSSGVGSPLH
>-|-|TRBJ1-4|TRBV9
ASSPGEKLF
>few|-|TRBJ2-3|TRBV30
AWSYYPGTPTDTQY
>-|-|TRBJ1-1|TRBV30
AWSAGGGGTEAF
>-|TRBD1|TRBJ2-3|TRBV13
ASSQTGKRDTQY
>few|-|TRBJ2-7|TRBV9
ASSVGGPSSYEQY
>-|-|TRBJ2-5|TRBV27
ASSPHPRVIQETQY
>few|-|TRBJ2-7|TRBV7-9
ASSQFRDTPWEQY
>-|TRBD1|TRBJ1-5|TRBV29-1
SVAQGLGQPQH
>few|-|TRBJ2-5|TRBV5-1
ASTISGPETQY
>-|TRBD2|TRBJ2-5|TRBV7-2
ASSLWVAGGKETQY
>-|-|TRBJ2-7|TRBV4-1
ASSRGPGSMY
>-|TRBD1|TRBJ1-2|TRBV29-1
SDGTAYGYT